This T cell receptor beta chain was identified in a study of a mutant IDH1 vaccine in newly diagnosed glioma (dated by TCRdb to the early 2020s). About the study as a whole: Vaccination started 4-6 weeks after radiotherapy alone, or was given together with temozolomide cycles in the groups whose treatment included chemotherapy. Of the approximately 35 treated patients, approximately 62% were male and approximately 38% were female, and a mean age of approximately 40 years was recorded. Prior to enrollment, patients had been given standard therapy consisting of radiotherapy alone, temozolomide alone, or radiochemotherapy with temozolomide, with the combination given to most patients. Visit V12 was the week-35 safety follow-up and visit V13 was the week-47 end of study. Six visits were used for peripheral blood collection: V03 (baseline), V05, V07, V10, V12 and V13. Longitudinal TCRB deep sequencing was done for some 25 treated patients, wherever samples were available for exploratory analyses. Summary of the overall study and its limitations: According to the authors, sample limitations meant that analyses of patient blood samples could not be reproduced. PBMC samples for TCRB deep sequencing were selected based on availability. Across multiple MHC alleles, vaccine-induced immune responses were seen in approximately 93% of patients. Changes in the top peripheral T cell clonotypes picked up by TCRB sequencing did not appear to be linked to pseudoprogression.

The CDR3 goes from the cysteine to the phenylalanine over 11 residues. CDR3 DNA only is kept here, 33 bases in frame from base 1. Reading the germline V gene gives CDR1 SGDLS and CDR2 YYNGEE. V sheds 2 bases and J sheds 6 bases, leaving 4 bases between their ends. Library preparation was by the immunoSEQ multiplex PCR assay. Rearranged TCR beta chain sequences were amplified with the hsTCRB Kit following the manufacturer's protocol. TCRB libraries were sequenced on an Illumina MiSeq. The paper's data handling went like this. Demultiplexing, trimming and gene mapping were performed with the kit vendor's proprietary platform. The table was pulled from immuneACCESS by TCRdb, which kept in-frame rearrangements only. Such tables lose some clones; where checked, under half of the loss comes from unresolved V genes, and the rest has no known cause. V and J calls and clone size follow that table, whereas D and trimming were derived from the DNA. The table for this sample lists approximately 50,000 clones; around nine tenths of them were counted only once. The top ten hold more than 5.5% of the sample.

In the case of this clone: Its target antigen remains unknown. No qualities accompany the bases; no much larger clone lies one base away.

The label giving this sample's time point can be read as: week 35, safety follow-up. Each vaccine dose, consisting of 300 ug of a 20-mer mutant IDH1 peptide in Montanide, was administered subcutaneously with topical imiquimod. Across visits V03 through V10, patients got a total of eight vaccinations, given in weeks 1, 3, 5, 7, 11, 15, 19 and 23. The donors had newly diagnosed IDH1-mutant astrocytomas of WHO grade 3 or 4 that showed loss of nuclear ATRX. The samples were drawn from NOA16, a multicentre, single-arm, open-label phase I trial in Germany that tested a mutant IDH1 peptide vaccine in humans for the first time. The DNeasy Blood and Tissue Kit was used to extract genomic DNA from EDTA blood for TCRB sequencing.

This TCR was sampled from a woman aged 35 to 49 with glioma. The input for sequencing was PBMCs, taken from a glioma patient whose treatment included an IDH1 peptide vaccine. The chain uses TRBV9 and TRBJ2-3, with the D gene call left open. CDR3 reads: CASSVGDTQYF. In nucleotides, the sequence is TGTGCCAGCAGCGTGGGCGATACGCAGTATTTT.